The present TCR beta chain was sequenced within a study of shared clonotypes between healthy human individuals. The repertoire was sequenced with immunoSEQ multiplex PCR; TCRdb's copy has only in-frame clones and lacks some. The repertoire holds some 2,000,000 clones, approximately 95% seen once, with approximately 0.13% in the top ten. The CDR3 has 16 amino acids. The germline V and J ends were trimmed by 1 base and 5 bases, with 17 bases remaining between them. Germline CDR1 reads ENHRY; CDR2 reads SYGVKD. The sample consisted of naive CD4+ T cells sorted from blood. Subset described: CD45RA+ positively selected. This TCR was sampled from a man aged 18 to 29 in good health. J is TRBJ2-5 and V is TRBV10-3; D call uncertain. CDR3 loop: CAISELVTSSRETQYF. DNA for the CDR3: TGTGCCATCAGTGAGTTAGTAACCAGCTCCAGGGAGACCCAGTACTTC.